A selection of T cell receptor beta chains follows, all from one sample in a study of CD8 T cell repertoires and HIV-1 epitope variants. Data came from immunoSEQ multiplex PCR; TCRdb stores just in-frame clones and leaves some out. The sample includes 6,000 or so clones, 65% of them seen just once. No antigen has been assigned to these receptors. The sample consisted of cultured CD8+ T cells derived from PBMCs. All receptors come from a male donor with HIV. Both conserved end residues are part of each CDR3.

j_call v_call cdr3_aa
TRBJ1-5 TRBV19 CASRDPGGQPQHF
TRBJ1-3 TRBV6-5 CASSPDSGNTIYF
TRBJ2-7 TRBV27 CASSSGQRYEQYF
TRBJ1-1 TRBV30 CQVELNTEAFF
TRBJ2-7 TRBV14 CASSQVPVDLDEQYF
TRBJ1-1 TRBV7-3 CASRKSTGNTEAFF
TRBJ1-1 TRBV19 CASSTGIRNTEAFF
TRBJ1-3 TRBV7-9 CASSSLTGRGNTIYF
TRBJ1-5 TRBV5-5 CASSLDTGGGQPQHF
TRBJ2-7 TRBV6-5 CASSYGRASYEQYF
TRBJ2-5 TRBV6-5 CASSYSGTQYF
TRBJ2-7 TRBV4-1 CASSQPAAGGAYEQYF
TRBJ2-7 TRBV7-2 CASSPTAPSYEQYF
TRBJ2-7 TRBV5-1 CASSLGWGNEQYF
TRBJ1-2 TRBV6-4 CASSDLGGYTF
TRBJ1-2 TRBV7-9 CASSQDPVELDYGYTF
TRBJ2-7 TRBV9 CASSVGLARYSYEQYF
TRBJ2-3 TRBV4-3 CASSQDRAGDTDTQYF
TRBJ2-2 TRBV14 CASSQEWAPVETGELFF
TRBJ1-2 TRBV4-3 CASSQARTSGSGYTF
TRBJ2-3 TRBV28 CASSPVVSTDTQYF
TRBJ1-1 TRBV19 CASSRTGAEGEAFF
TRBJ1-2 TRBV9 CASSVFQNYGYTF
TRBJ2-7 TRBV6-5 CASSPVGSSYEQYF
TRBJ2-1 TRBV7-9 CASSLGQGLNNEQFF
TRBJ1-3 TRBV28 CASSSRGFSGNTIYF
TRBJ2-5 TRBV10-3 CAIREGKETQYF
TRBJ1-5 TRBV19 CASMFAGGMFFQPQHF
TRBJ2-6 TRBV6-5 CASSYTGGSGANVLTF
TRBJ2-1 TRBV11-1 CASSLAWVAGGNEQFF
TRBJ2-7 TRBV5-4 CASSFGQSGEQYF
TRBJ1-1 TRBV6-5 CASSYGRDLNTEAFF
TRBJ1-3 TRBV11-2 CASSLFSGNTIYF
TRBJ1-1 TRBV19 CASSIGGAALEAFF
TRBJ2-7 TRBV10-3 CAIRPAGGTYEQYF
TRBJ2-1 TRBV5-4 CASSLTPPRSYNEQFF
TRBJ1-2 TRBV7-9 CASSDRGYGYTF
TRBJ1-2 TRBV7-9 CASSFSGTGDNYGYTF
TRBJ2-5 TRBV18 CASSPGLSQETQYF
TRBJ1-5 TRBV7-8 CASSLAGATGGMGQPQHF
TRBJ1-2 TRBV6-6 CASSLQGDGGYTF
TRBJ1-1 TRBV28 CASSPLSEAFF
TRBJ2-1 TRBV18 CASSLGESNEQFF
TRBJ1-1 TRBV29-1 CSASTGMNTEAFF
TRBJ1-1 TRBV2 CASSEGASNGEAFF
TRBJ1-4 TRBV5-5 CASSPDRVPNEKLFF
TRBJ2-1 TRBV5-6 CASSFLRREDEQFF
TRBJ1-1 TRBV4-3 CASSQDGGQGNTEAFF
TRBJ2-3 TRBV27 CASSPSGGAADTQYF
TRBJ1-5 TRBV6-5 CASRPMGRGNQPQHF
TRBJ2-1 TRBV5-8 CASSESPGLGLNEQFF
TRBJ2-3 TRBV13 CASSLGVGMRDYTDTQYF
TRBJ1-2 TRBV10-3 CAIIIPQGNGYTF
TRBJ2-7 TRBV5-6 CASSKGTYEQYF
TRBJ2-7 TRBV7-9 CASSPRTSGLYEQYF